Listed here are 14 T cell receptor beta chains from one sample, sequenced in a study of shared clonotypes between healthy human individuals. Generated by immunoSEQ multiplex PCR, the TCRdb table keeps only in-frame clones and is missing some. Of 500,000 to 650,000 clones in the sample, around 78% are singletons; the top ten hold 12%. Sequences were obtained from PBMCs. The origin of the receptors is a woman in her forties in good health. Some clones in this sample may be carry-over from other donors' samples.

This sequence joins TRBV5-6 and TRBJ2-7; 7 bases map to TRBD1. The J segment lost 0 bases and the V segment lost 2 bases, leaving 5 bases of the junction unmatched. Per germline, CDR1 SGHDT and CDR2 YYEEEE. The CDR3 loop spans 15 amino acids. As DNA, the CDR3 is TGTGCCAGCAGCTTTGGGACAGCCAGCTCCTACGAGCAGTACTTC. Encoded protein: CASSFGTASSYEQYF.

The V and J genes are TRBV7-9 and TRBJ2-7, with D unclear. CDR3 length: 15 amino acids. V was trimmed by 0 bases and J by 0 bases, leaving 9 bases between them. CDR1 is SEHNR, CDR2 FQNEAQ, per germline (reference sequence). DNA for the CDR3: TGTGCCAGCAGCTTAGCTGGGGAACTCTCCTACGAGCAGTACTTC. Protein sequence: CASSLAGELSYEQYF.

This clone was detected only once. The genes are TRBV4-1 and TRBJ1-5, with D unclear. This CDR3 has 15 amino acids. From germline, CDR1 is MGHRA and CDR2 YSYEKL. The ends were cut back, 2 bases at V and 4 bases at J, with 12 bases in the middle. CDR3 sequence (DNA): TGCGCCAGCAGCCAACCGACGGGGAGGAATCAGCCCCAGCATTTT. It codes for CASSQPTGRNQPQHF.

V usage is TRBV7-3 and J usage is TRBJ1-1; D gene unclear. V dropped 4 bases and J dropped 0 bases, with 6 bases sitting between them. This CDR3 has 13 residues. Germline loops: CDR1 SGHTA, CDR2 FQGTGA. The CDR3 loop is CASSSTVNTEAFF. CDR3 in DNA: TGTGCCAGCAGCTCGACGGTGAACACTGAAGCTTTCTTT.

The chain couples TRBV10-3 to TRBJ1-2; D is unresolved. This CDR3 comprises 12 residues. CDR1 and CDR2 (germline): ENHRY, SYGVKD. Trimming removed 1 base at V and 5 bases at J, with 5 bases between. In DNA form, the CDR3 reads TGTGCCATCAGTGAGTTGAAGTATGGCTACACCTTC. Translating it yields CAISELKYGYTF.

This clone was seen a single time. The rearrangement links TRBV7-8 to TRBJ1-2; D is uncertain. The V gene lost 1 base and the J gene lost 5 bases, with 8 bases spanning the gap. Germline V gene data show CDR1 as SGHVS and CDR2 as FQNEAQ. The CDR3 totals 13 residues. The CDR3 region is CASSLGGLYGYTF. CDR3 DNA sequence: TGTGCCAGCAGCTTAGGAGGGCTGTATGGCTACACCTTC.

This clone was seen a few times. This rearrangement joins TRBV7-9 to TRBJ1-5; unclear D gene. V shed 5 bases and J shed 4 bases, with 9 bases lying between them. The CDR3 is made up of 13 amino acids. CDR1 is SEHNR and CDR2 is FQNEAQ in the germline V gene (reference sequence). The CDR3 nucleotides are TGTGCCAGCAGCAAGGACGGAAATCAGCCCCAGCATTTT. Its protein is CASSKDGNQPQHF.

The chain uses TRBV5-5 and TRBJ2-7; D uncertain. The V gene lost 0 bases and the J gene lost 6 bases, with 16 bases spanning the gap. Germline V gene lookup returns CDR1 SGHKS and CDR2 YYEKEE (reference sequence). This CDR3 has 15 amino acids. The CDR3 sequence: CASSLVARSLGEQYF. Here the CDR3 DNA reads TGTGCCAGCAGCTTGGTCGCCAGGAGCCTAGGCGAGCAGTACTTC. The variable domain in full, completed from reference TRBV5-5 and TRBJ2-7, reads DAGVTQSPTHLIKTRGQQVTLRCSPISGHKSVSWYQQVLGQGPQFIFQYYEKEERGRGNFPDRFSARQFPNYSSELNVNALLLGDSALYLCASSLVARSLGEQYFGPGTRLTVT.

The chain employs TRBV29-1 and TRBJ1-2; 8 nucleotides match TRBD1. This CDR3 has 12 residues. Germline CDR1 SQVTM, CDR2 ANQGSEA. The ends lost 6 bases at V and 2 bases at J; junction bases unmatched: 2. CDR3 in DNA: TGCAGCGTCCGGACAGGGAACTATGGCTACACCTTC. It codes for CSVRTGNYGYTF. Using reference TRBV29-1 and TRBJ1-2 for the parts outside the CDR3, the full variable domain is SAVISQKPSRDICQRGTSLTIQCQVDSQVTMMFWYRQQPGQSLTLIATANQGSEATYESGFVIDKFPISRPNLTFSTLTVSNMSPEDSSIYLCSVRTGNYGYTFGSGTRLTVV.

This clone was detected only once. The rearrangement links TRBV5-6 to TRBJ1-4; D perhaps matches TRBD1 (6 bases). The V gene lost 3 bases and the J gene lost 4 bases, with 13 bases spanning the gap. The CDR3 has 15 residues. The germline V gene encodes CDR1 SGHDT and CDR2 YYEEEE. DNA for the CDR3: TGTGCCAGCAGCTCCAACAGGGCCAATAATGAAAAACTGTTTTTT. Translating gives CASSSNRANNEKLFF.

This clone was seen only once. This chain links TRBV27 with TRBJ1-3, with a weak D call TRBD1 (5 bases). V lost 2 bases, J lost 2 bases, and 7 bases lay in between. This CDR3 has 14 amino acids. The germline V gene encodes CDR1 MNHEY and CDR2 SMNVEV (reference sequence). The CDR3 here is CASSLMGAGNTIYF. CDR3 sequence (DNA): TGTGCCAGCAGTTTAATGGGGGCTGGAAACACCATATATTTT.

This clone was observed once. The J gene is TRBJ2-7, the V gene TRBV10-1; 7 positions agree with TRBD1. Germline V gene sequence: CDR1 WNHNN, CDR2 SYGVQD (reference sequence). The V segment lost 7 bases and the J segment 6 bases; nucleotides outside the gene matches: 21. CDR3 length equals 17 residues. In nucleotides, the CDR3 is TGCGCCAGCACCCAGGGTGCCCCGACAGGGAGCCATCGCGAGCAGTACTTC. Translating it yields CASTQGAPTGSHREQYF.

The J gene is TRBJ1-2, the V gene TRBV9, with D unresolved. CDR1 and CDR2 from the germline V gene are SGDLS and YYNGEE. This CDR3 has 14 amino acids. Trimming stripped 4 bases from V and 2 bases from J, with 12 bases between. CDR3 in amino acids: CASSPRTKNYGYTF. The CDR3 bases are TGTGCCAGCAGCCCCCGGACGAAAAACTATGGCTACACCTTC.

This sequence joins TRBV6-5 and TRBJ2-7; possible D gene TRBD1, 5 bases. Germline assignment: CDR1 MNHEY and CDR2 SVGAGI. With 2 bases removed from V and 6 bases from J, the gap between germline ends came to 11 bases. The CDR3 has 13 residues. In nucleotides, the CDR3 is TGTGCCAGCAGTTACGGGCAGGGTGCCGAGCAGTACTTC. Translating it yields CASSYGQGAEQYF.